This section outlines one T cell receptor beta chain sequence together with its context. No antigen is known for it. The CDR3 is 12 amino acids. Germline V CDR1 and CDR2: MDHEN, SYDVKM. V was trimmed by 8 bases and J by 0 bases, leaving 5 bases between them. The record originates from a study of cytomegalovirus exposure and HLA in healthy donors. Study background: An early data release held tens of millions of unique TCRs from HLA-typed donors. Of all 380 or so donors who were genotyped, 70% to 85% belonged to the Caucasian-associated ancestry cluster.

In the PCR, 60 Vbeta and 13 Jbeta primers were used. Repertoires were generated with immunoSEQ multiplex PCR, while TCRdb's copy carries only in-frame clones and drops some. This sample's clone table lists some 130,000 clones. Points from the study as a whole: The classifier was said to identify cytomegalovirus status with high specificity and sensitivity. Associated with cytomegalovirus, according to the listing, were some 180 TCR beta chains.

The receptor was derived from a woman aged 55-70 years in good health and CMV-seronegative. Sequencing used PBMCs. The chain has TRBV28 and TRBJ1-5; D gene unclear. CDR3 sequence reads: CASYSSNQPQHF. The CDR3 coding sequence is TGTGCCAGCTACAGTAGCAATCAGCCCCAGCATTTT.